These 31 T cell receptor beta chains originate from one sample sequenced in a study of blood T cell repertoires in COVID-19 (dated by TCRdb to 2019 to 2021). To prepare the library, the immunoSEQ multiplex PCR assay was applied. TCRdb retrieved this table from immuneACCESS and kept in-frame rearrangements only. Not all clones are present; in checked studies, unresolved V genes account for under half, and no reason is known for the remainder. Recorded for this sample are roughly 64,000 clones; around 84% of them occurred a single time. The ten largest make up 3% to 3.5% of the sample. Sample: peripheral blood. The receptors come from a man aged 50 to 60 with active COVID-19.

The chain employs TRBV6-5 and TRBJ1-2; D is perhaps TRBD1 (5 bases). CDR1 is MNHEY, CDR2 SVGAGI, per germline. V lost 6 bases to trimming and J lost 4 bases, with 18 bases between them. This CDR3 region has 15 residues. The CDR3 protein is CASRGSQGSFYGYTF. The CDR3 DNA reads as TGTGCCAGCAGAGGGTCGCAGGGTTCTTTCTATGGCTACACCTTC.

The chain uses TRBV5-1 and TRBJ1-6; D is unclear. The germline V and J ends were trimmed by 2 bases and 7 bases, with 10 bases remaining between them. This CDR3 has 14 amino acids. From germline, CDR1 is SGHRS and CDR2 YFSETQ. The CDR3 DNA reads TGCGCCAGCAGCTTAGAGAGATCCAATTCACCCCTCCACTTT. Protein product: CASSLERSNSPLHF.

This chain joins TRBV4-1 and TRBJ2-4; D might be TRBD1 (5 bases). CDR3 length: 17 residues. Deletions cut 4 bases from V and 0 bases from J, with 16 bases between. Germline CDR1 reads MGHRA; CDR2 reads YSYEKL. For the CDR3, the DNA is TGCGCCAGCAGCCTGCTTCCGACAGCACTAGCCAAAAACATTCAGTACTTC. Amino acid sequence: CASSLLPTALAKNIQYF.

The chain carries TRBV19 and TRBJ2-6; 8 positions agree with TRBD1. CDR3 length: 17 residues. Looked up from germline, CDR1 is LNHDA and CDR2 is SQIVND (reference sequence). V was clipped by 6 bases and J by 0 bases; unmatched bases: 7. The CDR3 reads CASSNGQGDSGANVLTF. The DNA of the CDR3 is TGTGCCAGTAGCAACGGACAGGGTGACTCTGGGGCCAACGTCCTGACTTTC.

CDR3 protein: CASSRDQETQYF. The CDR3 DNA follows: TGTGCCAGCAGCCGAGACCAAGAGACCCAGTACTTC. The chain links TRBV3-1 (or the pseudogene TRBV3-2) to TRBJ2-5; D not certain. The CDR3 is 12 residues long. The germline V gene encodes CDR1 LGHDT and CDR2 YNNKEL (reference sequence). Trimming removed 4 bases from V and 0 bases from J, with 3 bases in between.

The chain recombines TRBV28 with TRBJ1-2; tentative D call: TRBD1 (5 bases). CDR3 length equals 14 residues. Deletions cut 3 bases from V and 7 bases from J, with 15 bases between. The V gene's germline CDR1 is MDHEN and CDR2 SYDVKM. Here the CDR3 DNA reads TGTGCCAGCAGTTTGGGGCAGGGTTCGCGTGGCTACACCTTC. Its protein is CASSLGQGSRGYTF.

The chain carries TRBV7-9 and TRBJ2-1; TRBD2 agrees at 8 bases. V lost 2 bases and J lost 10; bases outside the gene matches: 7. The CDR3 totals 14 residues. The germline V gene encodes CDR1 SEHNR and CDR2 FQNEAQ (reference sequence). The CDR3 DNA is TGTGCCAGCAGCTTAACGGGGGGGTTAGACGAGCAGTTCTTC. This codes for CASSLTGGLDEQFF.

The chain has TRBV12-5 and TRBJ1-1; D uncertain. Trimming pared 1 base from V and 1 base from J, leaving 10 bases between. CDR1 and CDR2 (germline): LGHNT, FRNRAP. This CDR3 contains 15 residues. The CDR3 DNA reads TGTGCTAGTGGTTTGGCGGGTCAGTCGAACACTGAAGCTTTCTTT. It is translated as CASGLAGQSNTEAFF.

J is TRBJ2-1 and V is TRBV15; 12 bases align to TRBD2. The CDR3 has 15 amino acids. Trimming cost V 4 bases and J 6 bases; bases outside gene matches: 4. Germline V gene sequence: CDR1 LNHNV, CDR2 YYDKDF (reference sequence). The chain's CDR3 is CATSKTSGSLNEQFF. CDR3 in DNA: TGTGCCACCAGCAAGACTAGCGGGAGTCTCAATGAGCAGTTCTTC.

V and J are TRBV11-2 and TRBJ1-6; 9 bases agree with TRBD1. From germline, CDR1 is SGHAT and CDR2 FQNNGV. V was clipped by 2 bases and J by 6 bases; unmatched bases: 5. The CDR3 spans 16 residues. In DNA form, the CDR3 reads TGTGCCAGCAGCTTACCCGGGACAGGGCTTAATTCACCCCTCCACTTT. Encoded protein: CASSLPGTGLNSPLHF.

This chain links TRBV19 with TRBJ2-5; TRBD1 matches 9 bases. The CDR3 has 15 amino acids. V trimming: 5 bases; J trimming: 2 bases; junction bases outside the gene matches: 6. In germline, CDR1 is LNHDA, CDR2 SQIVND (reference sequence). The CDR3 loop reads CASSSQGAGQETQYF. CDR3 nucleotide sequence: TGTGCCAGTAGTTCACAGGGGGCAGGACAAGAGACCCAGTACTTC.

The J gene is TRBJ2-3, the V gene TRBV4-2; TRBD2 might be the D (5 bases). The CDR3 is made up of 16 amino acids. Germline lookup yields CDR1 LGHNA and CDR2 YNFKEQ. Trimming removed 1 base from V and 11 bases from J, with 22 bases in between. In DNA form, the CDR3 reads TGTGCCAGCAGCCAAGTGGGTGGGAGTGGTATGTCCTTGCAGTATTTT. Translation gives CASSQVGGSGMSLQYF.

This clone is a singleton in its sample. The CDR3, as DNA: TGTGCCAGCAGCCAAGGGGGCCCAGACAATGAGCAGTTCTTC. Translated, it gives CASSQGGPDNEQFF. The chain employs TRBV11-2 and TRBJ2-1; 7 bases are shared with TRBD1. This CDR3 is built from 14 residues. Germline assignment: CDR1 SGHAT and CDR2 FQNNGV. The V segment lost 5 bases and the J segment 5 bases; nucleotides outside the gene matches: 6.

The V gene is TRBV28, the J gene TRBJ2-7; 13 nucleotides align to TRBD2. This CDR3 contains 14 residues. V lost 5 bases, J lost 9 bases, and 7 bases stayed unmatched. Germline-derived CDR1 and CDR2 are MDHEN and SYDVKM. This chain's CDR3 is CASSITSGRAPQYF. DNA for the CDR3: TGTGCCAGCAGTATCACTAGCGGGAGGGCTCCGCAGTACTTC.

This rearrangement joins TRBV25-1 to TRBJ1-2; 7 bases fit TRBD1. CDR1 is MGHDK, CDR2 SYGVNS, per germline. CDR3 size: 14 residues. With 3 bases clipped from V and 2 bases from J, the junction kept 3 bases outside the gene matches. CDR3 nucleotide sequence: TGTGCCAGCAGTGATCCGGGACAGAACTATGGCTACACCTTC. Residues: CASSDPGQNYGYTF.

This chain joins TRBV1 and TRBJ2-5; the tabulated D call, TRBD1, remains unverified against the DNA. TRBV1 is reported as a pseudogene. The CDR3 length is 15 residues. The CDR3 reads CTSRLGQGAHETQYF. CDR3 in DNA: TGCACCAGCAGACTAGGACAGGGGGCACACGAGACCCAGTACTTC.

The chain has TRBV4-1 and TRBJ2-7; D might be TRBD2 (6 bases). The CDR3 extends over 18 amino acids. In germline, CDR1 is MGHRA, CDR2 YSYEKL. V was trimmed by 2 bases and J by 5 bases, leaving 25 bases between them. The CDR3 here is CASSQFSPGLSRGNEQYF. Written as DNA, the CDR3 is TGCGCCAGCAGCCAATTTTCCCCGGGACTCAGTCGTGGGAACGAGCAGTACTTC.

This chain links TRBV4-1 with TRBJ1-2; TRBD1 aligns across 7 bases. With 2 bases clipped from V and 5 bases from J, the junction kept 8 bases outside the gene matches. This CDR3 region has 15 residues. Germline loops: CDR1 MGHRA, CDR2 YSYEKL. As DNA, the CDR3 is TGCGCCAGCAGCCAACCCACAGGGGACAGATATGGCTACACCTTC. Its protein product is CASSQPTGDRYGYTF.

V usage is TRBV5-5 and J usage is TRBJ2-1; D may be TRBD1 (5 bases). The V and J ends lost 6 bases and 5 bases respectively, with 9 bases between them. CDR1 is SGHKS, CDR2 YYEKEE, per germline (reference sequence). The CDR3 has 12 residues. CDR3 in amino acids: CASKWGDNEQFF. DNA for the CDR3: TGTGCCAGCAAATGGGGCGACAATGAGCAGTTCTTC.

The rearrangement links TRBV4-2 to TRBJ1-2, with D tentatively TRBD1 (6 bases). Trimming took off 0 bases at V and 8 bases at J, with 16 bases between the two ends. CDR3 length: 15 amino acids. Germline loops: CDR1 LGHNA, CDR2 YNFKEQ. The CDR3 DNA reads TGTGCCAGCAGCCAAGATTACAGGGTGCACGGCGGCTACACCTTC. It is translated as CASSQDYRVHGGYTF.

CDR3 coding DNA: TGTGCCAGCAGGGGGACAGCAAACATTCAGTACTTC. The encoded protein is CASRGTANIQYF. The V call is TRBV6-5, the J call TRBJ2-4; 7 nucleotides line up with TRBD1. The CDR3 sequence is 12 residues long. Losses at the gene ends were 6 bases for V and 6 bases for J; bases not matched to a gene: 2. CDR1 and CDR2 (germline): MNHEY, SVGAGI.

CDR3 residues: CASSLTGGENTIYF. Here the CDR3 DNA reads TGTGCCAGCAGCTTAACAGGGGGCGAAAACACCATATATTTT. This chain connects TRBV7-8 to TRBJ1-3, with 9 bases fitting TRBD1. The germline V gene encodes CDR1 SGHVS and CDR2 FQNEAQ. V dropped 2 bases and J dropped 6; count of bases not matched to a gene: 2. This CDR3 comprises 14 residues.

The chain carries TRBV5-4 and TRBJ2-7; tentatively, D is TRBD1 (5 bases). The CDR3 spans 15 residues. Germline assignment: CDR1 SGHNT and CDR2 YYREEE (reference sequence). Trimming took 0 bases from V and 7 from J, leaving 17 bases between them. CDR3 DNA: TGTGCCAGCAGCTTGGAAAGGGGCGCAGGTCAAGAGCAGTACTTC. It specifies CASSLERGAGQEQYF.

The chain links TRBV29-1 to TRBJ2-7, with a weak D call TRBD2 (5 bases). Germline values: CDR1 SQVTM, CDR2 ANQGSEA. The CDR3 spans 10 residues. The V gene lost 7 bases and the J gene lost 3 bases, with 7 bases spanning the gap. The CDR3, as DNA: TGCAGCGCCGGGGACTACGAGCAGTACTTC. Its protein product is CSAGDYEQYF.

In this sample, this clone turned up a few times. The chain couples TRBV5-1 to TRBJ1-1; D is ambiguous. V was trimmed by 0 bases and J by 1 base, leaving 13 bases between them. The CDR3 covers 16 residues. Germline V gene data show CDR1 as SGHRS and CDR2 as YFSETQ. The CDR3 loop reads CASSLGPHRQNTEAFF. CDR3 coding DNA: TGCGCCAGCAGCTTGGGCCCCCACCGACAGAACACTGAAGCTTTCTTT.

DNA for the CDR3: TGTGCCAGCGCGAAGGGGGCGGGGGGGAAAGATGAGCAGTTCTTC. Its protein is CASAKGAGGKDEQFF. V gene TRBV27 combines with J gene TRBJ2-1; 9 bases are shared with TRBD2. J gave up 8 bases and V 8 bases, and 13 bases lay outside the gene matches. The CDR3 is made up of 15 amino acids. Germline CDR1 reads MNHEY; CDR2 reads SMNVEV (reference sequence).

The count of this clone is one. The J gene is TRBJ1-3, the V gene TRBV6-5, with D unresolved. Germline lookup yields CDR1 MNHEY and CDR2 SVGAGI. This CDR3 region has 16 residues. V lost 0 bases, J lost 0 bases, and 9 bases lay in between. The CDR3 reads CASSYSSRRSGNTIYF. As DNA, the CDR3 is TGTGCCAGCAGTTACTCGAGCCGCCGCTCTGGAAACACCATATATTTT.

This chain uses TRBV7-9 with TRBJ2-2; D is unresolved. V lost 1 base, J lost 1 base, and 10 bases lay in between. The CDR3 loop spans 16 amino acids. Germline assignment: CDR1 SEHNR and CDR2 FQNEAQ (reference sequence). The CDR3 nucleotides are TGTGCCAGCAGCTTAGAAGCTCAACTGAACACCGGGGAGCTGTTTTTT. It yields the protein CASSLEAQLNTGELFF.

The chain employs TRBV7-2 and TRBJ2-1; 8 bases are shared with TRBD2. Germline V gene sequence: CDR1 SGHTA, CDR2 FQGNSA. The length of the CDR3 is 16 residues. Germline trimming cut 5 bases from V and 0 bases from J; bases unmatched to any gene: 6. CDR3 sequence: CASSPRLAPSYNEQFF. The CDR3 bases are TGTGCCAGCAGCCCCCGACTAGCGCCCTCCTACAATGAGCAGTTCTTC.

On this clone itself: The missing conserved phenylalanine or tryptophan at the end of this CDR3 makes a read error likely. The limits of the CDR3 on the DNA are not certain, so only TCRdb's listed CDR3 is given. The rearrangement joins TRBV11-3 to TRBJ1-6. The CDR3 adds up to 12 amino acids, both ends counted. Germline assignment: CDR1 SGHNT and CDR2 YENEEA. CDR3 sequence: CASSEKRAPTSP.

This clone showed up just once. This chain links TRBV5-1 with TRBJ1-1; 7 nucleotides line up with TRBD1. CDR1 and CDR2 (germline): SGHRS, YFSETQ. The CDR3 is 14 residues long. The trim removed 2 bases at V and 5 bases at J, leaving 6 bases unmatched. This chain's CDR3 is CASSLGGGETEAFF. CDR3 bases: TGCGCCAGCAGCTTAGGAGGGGGCGAAACTGAAGCTTTCTTT.